These T cell receptor beta chains were read from a single sample in a study of identical twins. TCRdb passed the 5' RACE reads through MiXCR, listing each CDR3 protein once. The sample includes approximately 500,000 distinct CDR3 sequences, less than 25% of them seen just once. Separately, the same data were catalogued under a study of T cells expressing NK-cell markers.

Sequences were obtained from CD4+ T cells sorted from blood. All receptors come from a woman aged 18-29 years in good health. CDR3s include the opening cysteine and the closing phenylalanine or tryptophan. Fields, in order: D gene, clone size, V gene, J gene, CDR3 DNA, CDR3 protein. D genes are given only for firm matches. Rows may omit the clone size; those that give it use once, few, many or a size class.

>NA|few|TRBV7-8|TRBJ2-7
TGTGCCAGCAGCTCCGACGAGGGTGGGGCGTACGAGCAGTACTTC
CASSSDEGGAYEQYF
>NA|NA|TRBV20-1|TRBJ2-5
TGCAGTGCGCAACCCTTGGAGACCCAGTACTTC
CSAQPLETQYF
>NA|once|TRBV2|TRBJ1-4
TGTGCCAGCAGTGCTCAGCACAATGAAAAACTGTTTTTT
CASSAQHNEKLFF
>NA|NA|TRBV5-6|TRBJ1-2
TGTGCCAGCAGCTTACCACAAGGACCTAACTATGGCTACACCTTC
CASSLPQGPNYGYTF
>TRBD2|NA|TRBV11-2|TRBJ2-1
TGTGCCAGCAGCCCGACTAGCGGGGGTAGTAGTGAGCAGTTCTTC
CASSPTSGGSSEQFF
>NA|NA|TRBV20-1|TRBJ1-2
TGCAGTGCGAATGTTAACTATGGCTACACCTTC
CSANVNYGYTF
>TRBD2|few|TRBV6-5|TRBJ2-7
TGTGCCAGCAGTTACAGCGGGGGCAGCTCCTACGAGCAGTACTTC
CASSYSGGSSYEQYF
>NA|few|TRBV6-5|TRBJ1-2
TGTGCCAGCAGTAATGTCAGGGGTGGCTACACCTTC
CASSNVRGGYTF
>TRBD1|few|TRBV12-3/TRBV12-4|TRBJ2-4
TGTGCCAGCGGATTGACAGGGGGAAACATTCAGTACTTC
CASGLTGGNIQYF
>NA|NA|TRBV12-3/TRBV12-4|TRBJ2-3
TGTGCCAGCATATCCGACGGGGGGCGGTCAGATACGCAGTATTTT
CASISDGGRSDTQYF
>NA|NA|TRBV6-1|TRBJ1-2
TGTGCCAGCCGACGGACCGAAACTAACTATGGCTACACCTTC
CASRRTETNYGYTF
>TRBD1|NA|TRBV11-3|TRBJ2-2
TGTGCCAGCAGCTTCCAGGGGGAGAACACCGGGGAGCTGTTTTTT
CASSFQGENTGELFF
>NA|few|TRBV29-1|TRBJ1-4
TGCAGCGTTACTACCCGAGGATCTAATGAAAAACTGTTTTTT
CSVTTRGSNEKLFF
>NA|few|TRBV20-1|TRBJ2-1
TGCAGTGCCGGACCGATGGACAATGAGCAGTTCTTC
CSAGPMDNEQFF
>TRBD2|NA|TRBV7-2|TRBJ2-5
TGTGCCAGCAGCCCAACTAGCGGGAGGCCTACCCAAGAGACCCAGTACTTC
CASSPTSGRPTQETQYF
>NA|few|TRBV6-1|TRBJ2-7
TGTGCCAGCAGTGAATGGAGGCAGCCGTTCTACGAGCAGTACTTC
CASSEWRQPFYEQYF
>NA|many|TRBV10-3|TRBJ1-2
TGTGCCATCAGTCGTCCACCCGACTATGGCTACACCTTC
CAISRPPDYGYTF
>NA|NA|TRBV20-1|TRBJ2-7
TGCAGTGCTCGAAAACGGACCGAGCGTGGCCCGGGTGACGAGCAGTACTTC
CSARKRTERGPGDEQYF
>NA|few|TRBV12-3/TRBV12-4|TRBJ1-1
TGTGCCAGCAGTTTAGTTTCCAGGGTGAACACTGAAGCTTTCTTT
CASSLVSRVNTEAFF
>NA|NA|TRBV3-1|TRBJ1-2
TGTGCCAGCAGCCAAGGGGTTGAAGTTGGCTACACCTTC
CASSQGVEVGYTF
>TRBD1|NA|TRBV3-1|TRBJ1-2
TGTGCCAGCAGCCAGGTAAACAGGGGATCAGGCTACACCTTC
CASSQVNRGSGYTF
>TRBD1|NA|TRBV10-3|TRBJ2-7
TGTGCCATCAGATCGGACAGGGCTGGCGAGCAGTACTTC
CAIRSDRAGEQYF
>NA|few|TRBV10-3|TRBJ2-2
TGTGCCATCAGTGCTGAGGGGGGCCCAACCGGGGAGCTGTTTTTT
CAISAEGGPTGELFF
>NA|few|TRBV7-2|TRBJ2-1
TGTGCCAGCAGCTTAGCGGGGGCCCTGTACAATGAGCAGTTCTTC
CASSLAGALYNEQFF
>NA|NA|TRBV6-1|TRBJ2-7
TGTGCCAGCAGTCCTACTAGTACTGACTTACAGGGGCAGTACTTC
CASSPTSTDLQGQYF
>NA|few|TRBV20-1|TRBJ2-5
TGCAGTGCTAGAGTCCCAGAGACCCAGTACTTC
CSARVPETQYF
>NA|NA|TRBV7-9|TRBJ2-2
TGTGCCAGTGGGACTGAGGCGTGGACCGGGGAGCTGTTTTTT
CASGTEAWTGELFF
>TRBD1|NA|TRBV5-6|TRBJ2-3
TGTGCCAGCAGCCGCGACAGGGGGCGTCTCCACGCCCTCGCAGATACGCAGTATTTT
CASSRDRGRLHALADTQYF